The table lists the clone carrying this T cell receptor (beta chain) with many counts. Its antigen is not identified. These data are taken from a study of T cells in Graves' hyperthyroidism and ophthalmopathy. Study-wide background: Peripheral blood was collected at initial diagnosis, before any treatment.

Study outcomes and limitations: Clonotypes that were expanded in thyroid above 0.001 mostly appeared in blood too. Model-based prediction identified ophthalmopathy a median 6.5 months prior to its onset.

There were TCR beta CDR3 regions amplified from RNA transcripts. TCR CDR3 regions were first amplified by RT-PCR with HTBI primers. Each CDR3 protein gets one entry after TCRdb re-called the multiplex PCR reads with MiXCR. The table has under 250,000 distinct CDR3 sequences, approximately 23% seen once; the top ten hold roughly 32%. Around 10 ml fresh peripheral blood yielded the PBMCs. The clonotype originates from a woman in her 40s with Graves' ophthalmopathy. Specimen: blood.

CDR3 in amino acids: CASSTTGAGVDTIYF. The CDR3 coding sequence is TGCGCCAGCAGCACCACAGGGGCTGGTGTGGACACCATATATTTT. The chain joins TRBV5-1 to TRBJ1-3; 7 nucleotides line up with TRBD1. CDR1 SGHRS and CDR2 YFSETQ come from the germline V gene. The CDR3 sequence is 15 residues long. V trimming: 4 bases; J trimming: 8 bases; junction bases outside the gene matches: 12.